Below are 26 T cell receptor beta chains sequenced from a single sample in a study of CD8 T cells in Susac syndrome. Random hexamers primed reverse transcription of about 0.5 to 1 ug RNA. Each CDR3 protein gets one entry after TCRdb re-called the immunoSEQ multiplex PCR reads with MiXCR. The data show 150,000 or so distinct CDR3 sequences, just over 90% seen once. The sample taken for sequencing was CD4+ T cells from PBMCs. These receptors were obtained from a human donor in good health.

V gene TRBV20-1 combines with J gene TRBJ2-7, with a possible D match to TRBD2 (6 bases). V was shortened by 3 bases and J by 6 bases, with 9 bases between the two germline ends. The CDR3 runs 11 residues. CDR1 and CDR2 (germline): DFQATT, SNEGSKA (reference sequence). Here the CDR3 DNA reads TGCAGTGCTAGTTCCGGGGGCGAGCAGTACTTC. This codes for CSASSGGEQYF.

This rearrangement joins TRBV5-6 to TRBJ2-7; a weak D match, TRBD2 (5 bases). Germline V gene sequence: CDR1 SGHDT, CDR2 YYEEEE. This CDR3 comprises 13 residues. V lost 4 bases, J lost 0 bases, and 8 bases lay in between. CDR3 region: CASSQTSSYEQYF. CDR3 DNA: TGTGCCAGCAGCCAAACTAGCTCCTACGAGCAGTACTTC.

The chain links TRBV5-1 to TRBJ2-7; D may be TRBD1 (6 bases). Germline CDR1 reads SGHRS; CDR2 reads YFSETQ. The V gene lost 1 base and the J gene lost 6 bases, with 11 bases spanning the gap. The CDR3 totals 13 residues. CDR3 amino acids: CASSLISGAEQYF. DNA for the CDR3: TGCGCCAGCAGCTTGATTTCAGGGGCCGAGCAGTACTTC.

This clonotype was recorded once. The CDR3 loop reads CASSQGGRGLYNEQFF. CDR3 DNA: TGTGCCAGCAGCCAAGGCGGACGGGGGCTTTACAATGAGCAGTTCTTC. The chain joins TRBV3-1 to TRBJ2-1, with D perhaps TRBD1 or TRBD2 (6 bases each). This CDR3 comprises 16 residues. Germline loops: CDR1 LGHDT, CDR2 YNNKEL (reference sequence). Trimming pared 1 base from V and 4 bases from J, leaving 14 bases between.

V is TRBV7-6 and J is TRBJ2-2; 13 bases line up with TRBD2. After removal of 6 bases from V and 6 bases from J, the junction contained 10 bases not matched to a gene. CDR1 and CDR2 (germline): SGHVS, FNYEAQ. The CDR3 loop spans 17 amino acids. The CDR3 spells CASRRGLAGAGSGELFF. CDR3 sequence (DNA): TGTGCCAGCAGAAGAGGACTAGCGGGAGCTGGCTCCGGGGAGCTGTTTTTT.

The genes are TRBV18 and TRBJ2-7, with 9 bases matching TRBD2. Germline V CDR1 and CDR2: KGHSH, LQKENI. V was clipped by 3 bases and J by 1 base; unmatched bases: 1. The CDR3 spans 14 residues. The CDR3 protein is CASSPGLASYEQYF. The CDR3 DNA is TGTGCCAGCTCACCCGGACTAGCGTCCTACGAGCAGTACTTC.

The rearrangement joins TRBV20-1 to TRBJ2-1; 11 bases agree with TRBD2. V trimming: 0 bases; J trimming: 7 bases; junction bases outside the gene matches: 8. In germline, CDR1 is DFQATT, CDR2 SNEGSKA (reference sequence). CDR3 size: 16 residues. CDR3 loop: CSARDPNSGRANEQFF. For the CDR3, the DNA is TGCAGTGCTAGAGATCCGAATAGCGGGAGGGCGAATGAGCAGTTCTTC.

This sequence joins TRBV12-3 or TRBV12-4 and TRBJ1-5; TRBD1 matches at 8 bases. With V trimmed by 7 bases and J by 5 bases, 13 bases remained unmatched. The CDR3 is 16 amino acids. CDR3 protein: CASTLSGTGPHQPQHF. The CDR3 coding sequence is TGTGCCAGCACCCTATCCGGGACAGGACCTCATCAGCCCCAGCATTTT.

This chain uses TRBV5-1 with TRBJ2-3; no reliable D call. CDR3 length: 13 amino acids. V lost 4 bases and J 3 bases, leaving 9 bases between the germline ends. In germline, CDR1 is SGHRS, CDR2 YFSETQ. In nucleotides, the CDR3 is TGCGCCAGCAGCCTTCGTTGGACAGATACGCAGTATTTT. The encoded protein is CASSLRWTDTQYF. Full variable domain (rest looked up from reference TRBV5-1 and TRBJ2-3): KAGVTQTPRYLIKTRGQQVTLSCSPISGHRSVSWYQQTPGQGLQFLFEYFSETQRNKGNFPGRFSGRQFSNSRSEMNVSTLELGDSALYLCASSLRWTDTQYFGPGTRLTVL.

The chain joins TRBV10-3 to TRBJ1-3; D is unclear. The germline V and J ends were trimmed by 7 bases and 0 bases, with 7 bases remaining between them. CDR1 is ENHRY, CDR2 SYGVKD, per germline. The CDR3 is made up of 13 amino acids. DNA of the CDR3: TGTGCCATCATCAGTAGCTCTGGAAACACCATATATTTT. Protein product: CAIISSSGNTIYF.

The J gene is TRBJ2-2, the V gene TRBV6-5, with no clear D. Germline V CDR1 and CDR2: MNHEY, SVGAGI. This CDR3 spans 14 amino acids. Trimming cost V 2 bases and J 2 bases, with 6 bases left between them. In DNA form, the CDR3 reads TGTGCCAGCAGTTACGGTGTTAACACCGGGGAGCTGTTTTTT. This encodes CASSYGVNTGELFF.

The genes are TRBV13 and TRBJ2-4, with no clear D. The CDR3 runs to 16 residues. The ends were cut back, 0 bases at V and 2 bases at J, with 11 bases in the middle. In germline, CDR1 is PRHDT, CDR2 FYEKMQ (reference sequence). Written as DNA, the CDR3 is TGTGCCAGCAGCTTAGGGGACGACGGAACCAAAAACATTCAGTACTTC. This sequence encodes CASSLGDDGTKNIQYF.

The chain has TRBV28 and TRBJ2-1; D remains ambiguous. Germline V gene data show CDR1 as MDHEN and CDR2 as SYDVKM. The length of the CDR3 is 13 residues. V was clipped by 3 bases and J by 8 bases, with 11 bases between them. This CDR3 reads CASSFGGNYEQFF. CDR3 nucleotide sequence: TGTGCCAGCAGTTTTGGCGGAAACTATGAGCAGTTCTTC.

The V call is TRBV5-1, the J call TRBJ2-7, with D possibly being TRBD1 or TRBD2 (6 bases each). Germline V gene data show CDR1 as SGHRS and CDR2 as YFSETQ. Trimming shortened V by 5 bases and J by 6 bases, and 15 bases separated the two germline ends. This CDR3 is built from 13 residues. CDR3 DNA: TGCGCCAGCAGTCTTACCTGGGGGGCCGAGCAGTACTTC. This gives the protein CASSLTWGAEQYF.

The genes are TRBV12-3 or TRBV12-4 and TRBJ2-2; no clear D gene. This CDR3 has 15 amino acids. The ends were cut back, 7 bases at V and 3 bases at J, with 15 bases in the middle. CDR3 residues: CASTPSASDTGELFF. CDR3 DNA: TGTGCCAGCACTCCCTCGGCGTCGGACACCGGGGAGCTGTTTTTT.

This chain connects TRBV6-5 to TRBJ2-7; D perhaps matches TRBD1 (6 bases). This CDR3 is 15 amino acids long. Germline V gene sequence: CDR1 MNHEY, CDR2 SVGAGI. Trimming took off 0 bases at V and 2 bases at J, with 11 bases between the two ends. In DNA, the CDR3 is TGTGCCAGCAGTTACTCCAGGGGAAGTCCCTACGAGCAGTACTTC. This codes for CASSYSRGSPYEQYF.

The chain recombines TRBV19 with TRBJ1-5, with 9 bases lining up with TRBD1. The length of the CDR3 is 13 residues. Trimming cost V 6 bases and J 5 bases; bases outside gene matches: 2. The germline CDR1 and CDR2 sequences are LNHDA and SQIVND (reference sequence). The CDR3 protein is CASSDRGDQPQHF. As DNA, the CDR3 is TGTGCCAGTAGCGACAGGGGGGATCAGCCCCAGCATTTT.

This clonotype was detected only once. The chain carries TRBV30 and TRBJ2-2; TRBD1 aligns across 7 bases. The CDR3 sequence is 16 residues long. The germline V gene encodes CDR1 GTSNPN and CDR2 SVGIG (reference sequence). V shed 4 bases, J shed 5 bases, and the junction held 13 bases outside the gene matches. The CDR3 here is CAWIPGARGSTGELFF. CDR3 coding DNA: TGTGCCTGGATTCCCGGGGCCAGGGGGTCAACCGGGGAGCTGTTTTTT.

This sequence joins TRBV11-2 and TRBJ2-7; 7 bases line up with TRBD2. The length of the CDR3 is 16 residues. The trim removed 0 bases at V and 1 base at J, leaving 6 bases unmatched. Germline-derived CDR1 and CDR2 are SGHAT and FQNNGV. CDR3 bases: TGTGCCAGCAGCTTAGAAGGCGGGAGTCGGTCCTACGAGCAGTACTTC. Amino acid sequence: CASSLEGGSRSYEQYF.

This chain uses TRBV7-2 with TRBJ2-5; 10 bases align to TRBD2. Per the germline V gene, CDR1 is SGHTA and CDR2 is FQGNSA. The CDR3 contains 14 residues. Unmatched junction bases numbered 0, after V lost 4 bases and J lost 1 base. CDR3 protein: CASSWTSGQETQYF. The CDR3 DNA sequence: TGTGCCAGCAGCTGGACTAGCGGCCAAGAGACCCAGTACTTC.

The V gene is TRBV7-2, the J gene TRBJ1-6; D is ambiguous. V gave up 3 bases and J gave up 7 bases, with 10 bases separating them. Germline CDR1 is SGHTA and CDR2 is FQGNSA. The CDR3 has 14 residues. The CDR3 is CASSFLAGNSPLHF. Here the CDR3 DNA reads TGTGCCAGCAGCTTCCTGGCGGGAAATTCACCCCTCCACTTT.

J is TRBJ2-2 and V is TRBV5-6; possibly TRBD1 for D (5 bases). The CDR3 consists of 13 residues. Trimming removed 3 bases from V and 8 bases from J, with 11 bases in between. From germline, CDR1 is SGHDT and CDR2 YYEEEE. The CDR3 DNA follows: TGTGCCAGCAGCTCTAGGGGTTCGGGGGAGCTGTTTTTT. This translates into CASSSRGSGELFF.

The DNA for the CDR3 is TGCAGTGCTAGCCGACAGGGAGAAGAGACCCAGTACTTC. Its translation: CSASRQGEETQYF. The chain employs TRBV20-1 and TRBJ2-5, with 7 nucleotides matching TRBD1. The CDR3 sequence is 13 residues long. V gave up 3 bases and J gave up 3 bases; unmatched junction bases: 4. Germline V gives CDR1 DFQATT, CDR2 SNEGSKA (reference sequence).

The chain has TRBV3-1 and TRBJ1-2; D gene uncertain. Germline V gene lookup returns CDR1 LGHDT and CDR2 YNNKEL (reference sequence). This CDR3 contains 12 residues. V was shortened by 4 bases and J by 3 bases, with 6 bases between the two germline ends. For the CDR3, the DNA is TGTGCCAGCAGCCTACAGCACTATGGCTACACCTTC. Translated: CASSLQHYGYTF.

The chain couples TRBV7-9 to TRBJ1-2; 7 nucleotides line up with TRBD1. The J segment lost 11 bases and the V segment lost 5 bases, leaving 17 bases of the junction unmatched. The CDR3 is made up of 15 amino acids. Germline CDR1 SEHNR, CDR2 FQNEAQ (reference sequence). The chain's CDR3 is CASSLRDSRAMGYTF. DNA for the CDR3: TGTGCCAGCAGCCTCCGGGACAGTAGAGCTATGGGTTACACCTTC.

This chain joins TRBV25-1 and TRBJ2-5; 8 nucleotides line up with TRBD1. This CDR3 has 16 amino acids. J gave up 1 base and V 4 bases, and 8 bases lay outside the gene matches. In germline, CDR1 is MGHDK, CDR2 SYGVNS. CDR3 nucleotides: TGTGCCAGCAGTGGAAAAGACAGGGGATTCCAAGAGACCCAGTACTTC. Amino acid sequence: CASSGKDRGFQETQYF.